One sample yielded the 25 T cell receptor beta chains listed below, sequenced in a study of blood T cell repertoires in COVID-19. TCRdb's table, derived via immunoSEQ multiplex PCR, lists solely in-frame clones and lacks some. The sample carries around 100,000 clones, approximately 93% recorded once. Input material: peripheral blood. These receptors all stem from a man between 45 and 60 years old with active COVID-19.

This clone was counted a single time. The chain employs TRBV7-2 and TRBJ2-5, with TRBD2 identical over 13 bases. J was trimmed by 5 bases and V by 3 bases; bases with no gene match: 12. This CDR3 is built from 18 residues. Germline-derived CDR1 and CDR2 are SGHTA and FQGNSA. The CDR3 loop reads CASSLETSGGARGETQYF. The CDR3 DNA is TGTGCCAGCAGCTTGGAAACTAGCGGGGGGGCCCGGGGTGAGACCCAGTACTTC.

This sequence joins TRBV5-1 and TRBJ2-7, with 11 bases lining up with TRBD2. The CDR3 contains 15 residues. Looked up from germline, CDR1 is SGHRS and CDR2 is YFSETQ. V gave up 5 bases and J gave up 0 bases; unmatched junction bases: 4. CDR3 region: CASRAGTSGSYEQYV. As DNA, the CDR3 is TGCGCCAGCAGAGCCGGGACTAGCGGCTCCTACGAGCAGTACGTC.

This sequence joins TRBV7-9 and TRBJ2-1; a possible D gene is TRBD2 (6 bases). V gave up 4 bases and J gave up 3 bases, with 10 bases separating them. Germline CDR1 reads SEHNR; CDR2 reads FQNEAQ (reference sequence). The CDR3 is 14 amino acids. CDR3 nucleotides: TGTGCCAGCAGCTCCACTAGCCGCTACAATGAGCAGTTCTTC. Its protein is CASSSTSRYNEQFF.

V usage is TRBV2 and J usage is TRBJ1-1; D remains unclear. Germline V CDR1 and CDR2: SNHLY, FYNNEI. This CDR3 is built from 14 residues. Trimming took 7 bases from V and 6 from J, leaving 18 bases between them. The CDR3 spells CASTGAVVDAEAFF. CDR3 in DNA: TGTGCCAGCACAGGCGCCGTCGTCGACGCTGAAGCTTTCTTT.

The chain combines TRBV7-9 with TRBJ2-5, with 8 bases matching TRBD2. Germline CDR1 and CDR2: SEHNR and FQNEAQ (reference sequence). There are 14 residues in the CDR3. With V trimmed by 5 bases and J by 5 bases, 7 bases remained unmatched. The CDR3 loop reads CASSTPGLGETQYF. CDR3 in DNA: TGTGCCAGCAGCACTCCGGGACTAGGGGAGACCCAGTACTTC.

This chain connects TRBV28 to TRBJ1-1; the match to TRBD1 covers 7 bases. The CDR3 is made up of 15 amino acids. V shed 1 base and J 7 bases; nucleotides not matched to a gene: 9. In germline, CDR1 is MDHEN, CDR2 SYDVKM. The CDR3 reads CASSLSGQPTSEAFF. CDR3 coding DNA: TGTGCCAGCAGTTTATCGGGACAGCCTACAAGTGAAGCTTTCTTT.

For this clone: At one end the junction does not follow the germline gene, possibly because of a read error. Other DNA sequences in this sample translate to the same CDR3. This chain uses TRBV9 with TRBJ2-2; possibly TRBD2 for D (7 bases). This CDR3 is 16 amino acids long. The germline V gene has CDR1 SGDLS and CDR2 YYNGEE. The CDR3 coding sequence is TGTGCCAGCAGCTCCACGGCGGGGGCTCACACCGGAGAGCTGTTTTTT. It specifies CASSSTAGAHTGELFF.

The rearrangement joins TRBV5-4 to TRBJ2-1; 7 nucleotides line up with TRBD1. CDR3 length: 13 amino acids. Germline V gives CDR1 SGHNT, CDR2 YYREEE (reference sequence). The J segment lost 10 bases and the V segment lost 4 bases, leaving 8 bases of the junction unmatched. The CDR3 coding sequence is TGTGCCAGCAGCGAGGGACAGCCGGCGGAGCAGTTCTTC. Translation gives CASSEGQPAEQFF.

In DNA form, the CDR3 reads TGCGCCAGCAGCCATAACCCCCCCGGGTCTGATACGCAGTATTTT. It codes for CASSHNPPGSDTQYF. This chain uses TRBV4-1 with TRBJ2-3; the D is unclear. Trimming left V 3 bases short and J 6 bases short, with 16 bases between. This CDR3 spans 15 amino acids. Germline CDR1 is MGHRA and CDR2 is YSYEKL.

The CDR3 nucleotides are TGTGCCAGCAGCTTGGCTCTGAACACTGAAGCTTTCTTT. It specifies CASSLALNTEAFF. The chain combines TRBV5-5 with TRBJ1-1; D ambiguous. Trimming removed 0 bases at V and 0 bases at J, with 3 bases between. The CDR3 spans 13 residues. Germline V gives CDR1 SGHKS, CDR2 YYEKEE (reference sequence).

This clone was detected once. In nucleotides, the CDR3 is TGTGCCAGTACTACAGGGGGCGTTTCTCAGCCCCAGCATTTT. This codes for CASTTGGVSQPQHF. The chain links TRBV19 to TRBJ1-5; 9 bases line up with TRBD1. The J segment lost 6 bases and the V segment lost 7 bases, leaving 7 bases of the junction unmatched. CDR1 and CDR2 (germline): LNHDA, SQIVND (reference sequence). The CDR3 runs 14 residues.

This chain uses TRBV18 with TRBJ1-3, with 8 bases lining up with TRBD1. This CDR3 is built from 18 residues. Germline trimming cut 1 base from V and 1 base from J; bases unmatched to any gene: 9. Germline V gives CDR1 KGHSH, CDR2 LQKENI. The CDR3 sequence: CASSPRGPGGESGNTIYF. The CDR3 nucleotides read TGTGCCAGCTCACCACGAGGCCCAGGGGGCGAGTCTGGAAACACCATATATTTT.

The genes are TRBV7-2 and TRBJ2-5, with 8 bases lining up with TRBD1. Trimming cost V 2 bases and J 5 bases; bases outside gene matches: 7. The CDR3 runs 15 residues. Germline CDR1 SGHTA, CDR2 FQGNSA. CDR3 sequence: CASSLLQGAQETQYF. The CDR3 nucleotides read TGTGCCAGCAGCTTACTTCAGGGGGCACAGGAGACCCAGTACTTC. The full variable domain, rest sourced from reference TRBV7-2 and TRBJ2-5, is GAGVSQSPSNKVTEKGKDVELRCDPISGHTALYWYRQSLGQGLEFLIYFQGNSAPDKSGLPSDRFSAERTGGSVSTLTIQRTQQEDSAVYLCASSLLQGAQETQYFGPGTRLLVL.

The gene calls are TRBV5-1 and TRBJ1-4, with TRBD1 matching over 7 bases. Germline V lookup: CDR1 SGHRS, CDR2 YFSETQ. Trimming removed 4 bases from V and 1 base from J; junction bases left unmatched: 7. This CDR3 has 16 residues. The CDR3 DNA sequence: TGCGCCAGCAGCGTGACAGGGCGTGGAACTAATGAAAAACTGTTTTTT. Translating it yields CASSVTGRGTNEKLFF.

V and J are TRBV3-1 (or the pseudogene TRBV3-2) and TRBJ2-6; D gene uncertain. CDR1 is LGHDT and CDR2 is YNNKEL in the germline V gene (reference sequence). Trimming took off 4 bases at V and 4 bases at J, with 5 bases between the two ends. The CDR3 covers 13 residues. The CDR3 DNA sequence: TGTGCCAGCAGCCCCCGGGGGGCCAACGTCCTGACTTTC. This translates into CASSPRGANVLTF.

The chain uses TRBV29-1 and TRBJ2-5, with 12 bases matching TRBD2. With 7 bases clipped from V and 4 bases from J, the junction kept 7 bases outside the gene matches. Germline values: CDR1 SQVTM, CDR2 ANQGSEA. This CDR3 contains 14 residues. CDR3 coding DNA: TGCAGCGCTAGACAGGGACTAGCGGGAGAGACCCAGTACTTC. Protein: CSARQGLAGETQYF.

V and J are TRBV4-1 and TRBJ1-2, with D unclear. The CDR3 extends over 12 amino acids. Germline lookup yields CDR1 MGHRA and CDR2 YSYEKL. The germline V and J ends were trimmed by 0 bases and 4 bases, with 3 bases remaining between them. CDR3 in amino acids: CASSQDSYGYTF. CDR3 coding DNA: TGCGCCAGCAGCCAAGACAGCTATGGCTACACCTTC.

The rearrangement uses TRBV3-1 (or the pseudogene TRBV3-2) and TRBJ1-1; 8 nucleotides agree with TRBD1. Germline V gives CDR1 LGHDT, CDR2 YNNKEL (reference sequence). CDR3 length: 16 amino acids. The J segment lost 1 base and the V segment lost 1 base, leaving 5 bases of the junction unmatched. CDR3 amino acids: CASSQVIGTGNTEAFF. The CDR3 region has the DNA TGTGCCAGCAGCCAAGTTATAGGGACAGGGAACACTGAAGCTTTCTTT.

CDR3 in amino acids: CAIGGKGRGGVGYTF. The CDR3 nucleotides are TGTGCCATCGGTGGGAAGGGGCGGGGAGGAGTTGGCTACACCTTC. The chain joins TRBV10-3 to TRBJ1-2; a possible D gene is TRBD1 (5 bases). Deletions cut 8 bases from V and 7 bases from J, with 23 bases between. Looked up from germline, CDR1 is ENHRY and CDR2 is SYGVKD. The length of the CDR3 is 15 residues.

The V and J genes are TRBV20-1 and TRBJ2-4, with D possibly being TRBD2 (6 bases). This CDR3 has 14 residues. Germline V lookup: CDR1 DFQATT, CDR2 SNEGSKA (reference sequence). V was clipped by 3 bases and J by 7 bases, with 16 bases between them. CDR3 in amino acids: CSASGTSSLNIQYF. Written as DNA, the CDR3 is TGCAGTGCTAGTGGTACTAGCTCCTTGAACATTCAGTACTTC.

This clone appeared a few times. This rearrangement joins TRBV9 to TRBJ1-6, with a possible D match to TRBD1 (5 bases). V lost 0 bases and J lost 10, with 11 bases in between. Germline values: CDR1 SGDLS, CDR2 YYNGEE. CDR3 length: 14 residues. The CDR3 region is CASSVGRVGSPLHF. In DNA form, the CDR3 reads TGTGCCAGCAGCGTAGGCAGGGTAGGATCACCCCTCCACTTT.

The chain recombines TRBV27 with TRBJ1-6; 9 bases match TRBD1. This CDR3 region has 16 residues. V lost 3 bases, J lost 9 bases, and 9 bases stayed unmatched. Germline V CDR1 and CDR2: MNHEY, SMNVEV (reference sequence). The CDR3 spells CASSFPPGQGGSPLHF. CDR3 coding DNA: TGTGCCAGCAGTTTTCCCCCGGGACAGGGTGGTTCACCCCTCCACTTT.

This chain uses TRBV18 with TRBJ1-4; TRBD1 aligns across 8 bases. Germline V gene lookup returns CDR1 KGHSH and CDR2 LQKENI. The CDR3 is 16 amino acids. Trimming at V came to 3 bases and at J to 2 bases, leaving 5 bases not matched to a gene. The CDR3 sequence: CASSPLDRATNEKLFF. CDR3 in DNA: TGTGCCAGCTCACCCCTGGACAGGGCCACTAATGAAAAACTGTTTTTT.

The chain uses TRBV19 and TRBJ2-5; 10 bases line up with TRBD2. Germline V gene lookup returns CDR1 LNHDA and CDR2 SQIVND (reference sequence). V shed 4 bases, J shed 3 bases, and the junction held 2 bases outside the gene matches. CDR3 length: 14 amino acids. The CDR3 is CASSTGLAEETQYF. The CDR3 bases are TGTGCCAGTAGTACCGGACTAGCGGAAGAGACCCAGTACTTC.

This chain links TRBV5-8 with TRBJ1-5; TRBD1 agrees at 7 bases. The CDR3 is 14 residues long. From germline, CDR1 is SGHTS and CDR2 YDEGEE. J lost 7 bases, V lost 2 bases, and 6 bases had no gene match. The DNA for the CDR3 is TGTGCCAGCAGCTTTGACAGGGATGGCCAGCCCCAGCATTTT. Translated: CASSFDRDGQPQHF.